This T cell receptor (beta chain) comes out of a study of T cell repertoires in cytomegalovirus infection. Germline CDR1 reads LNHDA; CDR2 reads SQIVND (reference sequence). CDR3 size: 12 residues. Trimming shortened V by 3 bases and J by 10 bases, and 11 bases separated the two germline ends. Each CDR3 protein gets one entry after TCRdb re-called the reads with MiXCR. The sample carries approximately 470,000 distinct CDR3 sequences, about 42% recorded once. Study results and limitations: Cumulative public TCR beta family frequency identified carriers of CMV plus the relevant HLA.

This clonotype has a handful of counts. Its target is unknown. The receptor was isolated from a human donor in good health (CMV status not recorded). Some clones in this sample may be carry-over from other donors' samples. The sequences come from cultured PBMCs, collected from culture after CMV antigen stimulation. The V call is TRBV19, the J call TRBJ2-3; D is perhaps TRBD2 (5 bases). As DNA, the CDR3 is TGTGCCAGTAGTATGGCGGGCACGCCGCAGTATTTT. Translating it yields CASSMAGTPQYF.